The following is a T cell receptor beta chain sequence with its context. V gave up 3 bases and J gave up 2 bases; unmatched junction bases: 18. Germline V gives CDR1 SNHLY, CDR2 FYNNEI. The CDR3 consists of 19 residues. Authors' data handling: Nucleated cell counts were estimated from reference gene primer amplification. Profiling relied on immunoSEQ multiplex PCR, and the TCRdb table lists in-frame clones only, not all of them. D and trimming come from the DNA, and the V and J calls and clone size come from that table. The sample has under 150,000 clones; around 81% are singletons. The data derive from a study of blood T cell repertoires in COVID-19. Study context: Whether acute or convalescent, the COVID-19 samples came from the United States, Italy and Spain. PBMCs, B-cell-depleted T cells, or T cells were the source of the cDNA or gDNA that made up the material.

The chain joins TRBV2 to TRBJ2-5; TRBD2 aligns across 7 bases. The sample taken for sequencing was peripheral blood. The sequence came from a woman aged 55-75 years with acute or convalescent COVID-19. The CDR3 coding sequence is TGTGCCAGCAGTGATTTTCTATCTTTCGGCGCGGGACTACAAGAGACCCAGTACTTC. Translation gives CASSDFLSFGAGLQETQYF.